Listed below are T cell receptor beta chains from one sample, sequenced in a study of T cell responses to AZD1222 COVID-19 vaccine. Profiled with immunoSEQ multiplex PCR; TCRdb holds only in-frame clones, not every one. The data show around 180,000 clones, with roughly 87% seen just once and around 3% held by the top ten. The sequencing used peripheral blood, collected on day 0 of AZD1222 vaccination. The receptors come from an adult in good health. Both conserved end residues are part of each CDR3. The D gene is left open where the match is weak. Clone size, where shown, is once, few, many, or a class for clones that have expanded.

j_call | d_call | clone_size | v_call | cdr3_nt | cdr3_aa
TRBJ1-1 | NA | NA | TRBV27 | TGTGCCAGCAGCCGAGAGGGGAGGACTGAAGCTTTCTTT | CASSREGRTEAFF
TRBJ1-3 | NA | NA | TRBV5-1 | TGCGCCAGCAGCGTGACAGGAGCCGGAAACACCATATATTTT | CASSVTGAGNTIYF
TRBJ2-1 | TRBD1 | NA | TRBV27 | TGTGCCAGCGGAGAACCAAGGGGGCGTCAGAGAAATGAGCAGTTCTTC | CASGEPRGRQRNEQFF
TRBJ2-7 | NA | NA | TRBV7-8 | TGTGCCAGCAGCTTAGAACCCTCCTCCGAGCAGTACTTC | CASSLEPSSEQYF
TRBJ2-3 | TRBD1 | once | TRBV4-1 | TGCGCCAGCAGCCAAGGGGCGACAGGGGGGGATACGCAGTATTTT | CASSQGATGGDTQYF
TRBJ1-5 | NA | NA | TRBV2 | TGTGCCAGCAGGTGGGAGAGCAATCAGCCCCAGCATTTT | CASRWESNQPQHF
TRBJ2-7 | NA | NA | TRBV6-1 | TGTGCCAGCAGTGAAGTAGGGTACGAGCAGTACTTC | CASSEVGYEQYF
TRBJ2-1 | TRBD2 | NA | TRBV27 | TGTGCCAGCAGTCCCGGGACTAGCGGGAGGGAGCAGTTCTTC | CASSPGTSGREQFF
TRBJ1-2 | NA | few | TRBV30 | TGTGCCTGGAGCTTGGGGTATAGCTACACCTTC | CAWSLGYSYTF
TRBJ2-5 | TRBD2 | NA | TRBV9 | TGTGCCAGCAGCCCGACTAGCGGGTCTCAAGAGACCCAGTACTTC | CASSPTSGSQETQYF
TRBJ1-1 | TRBD1 | NA | TRBV19 | TGTGCCAGTAGTGCCTTAAGTGTGGGACAGGGCACTGAAGCTTTCTTT | CASSALSVGQGTEAFF
TRBJ2-5 | TRBD2 | few | TRBV11-3 | TGTGCCAGCAGCGATCGGACTAGCGGGCAAAAAGAGACCCAGTACTTC | CASSDRTSGQKETQYF
TRBJ2-5 | TRBD2 | NA | TRBV9 | TGTGCCAGCAGCCCCCGGGAGGGCATCGGAGAGACCCAGTACTTC | CASSPREGIGETQYF
TRBJ2-1 | TRBD1 | NA | TRBV27 | TGTGCCAGCTCAGGACAGGTATACAATGAGCAGTTCTTC | CASSGQVYNEQFF
TRBJ2-5 | NA | NA | TRBV11-2 | TGTGCCAGCAGCTACACGGGGTTCGGAGAGACCCAGTACTTC | CASSYTGFGETQYF
TRBJ2-7 | NA | NA | TRBV2 | TGTGCCAGCAGGGACAGTTCAACCTACGAGCAGTACTTC | CASRDSSTYEQYF
TRBJ2-2 | NA | few | TRBV12-3/TRBV12-4 | TGTGCCAGCAGTTTTGGGGCGGGGGAGCTGTTTTTT | CASSFGAGELFF
TRBJ1-2 | TRBD1 | NA | TRBV3-1/TRBV3-2 | TGTGCCAGCAGCCAAGCACAGGGGAGTGGCTACACCTTC | CASSQAQGSGYTF
TRBJ2-1 | TRBD2 | NA | TRBV10-2 | TGCGCCAGCAGCGAAACTAGCGCGCTCACCCCCTACAATGAGCAGTTCTTC | CASSETSALTPYNEQFF
TRBJ1-2 | NA | NA | TRBV9 | TGTGCCAGCAGCGCGGGGGCGGACAAGGCAAATCTTCGGGGCTACACCTTC | CASSAGADKANLRGYTF
TRBJ2-7 | NA | NA | TRBV10-3 | TGTGCCATCAGTGACCTTAAACAAGGCCGCTACGAGCAGTACTTC | CAISDLKQGRYEQYF
TRBJ1-5 | NA | NA | TRBV6-1 | TGTGCCAGCAGTGAAGGTCTCTTTGGCAATCAGCCCCAGCATTTT | CASSEGLFGNQPQHF
TRBJ1-6 | NA | NA | TRBV5-1 | TGCGCCAGCAGCTTGGCCGGGGGAACAGATTCACCCCTCCACTTT | CASSLAGGTDSPLHF
TRBJ2-1 | TRBD2 | NA | TRBV4-2 | TGTGCCAGCAGCCAGAACCCGAGCGGGAGCTCCTACAATGAGCAGTTCTTC | CASSQNPSGSSYNEQFF
TRBJ1-3 | TRBD1 | NA | TRBV24-1 | TGTGCCACCAGTGACCCACAGGGGCTTGACGGAAACACCATATATTTT | CATSDPQGLDGNTIYF